This T cell receptor (beta chain) was sequenced in a study of T-cell reconstitution after alpha-beta-depleted transplantation in children. A note on this clonotype: The antigen is unknown.

Library preparation (for TCRbeta) was performed with unique molecular identifiers. TCRdb reprocessed the PCR reads via MiXCR and lists one record per CDR3 protein. The sample has about 980,000 distinct CDR3 sequences, about 30% seen once; the top ten hold roughly 30%. Broader study findings: Newly produced T cells mostly provided counts and TCRbeta diversity after one year, as hyperexpanded clones declined. Some patients showed high day-60 TCRbeta diversity, which derived from surviving recipient T cells and thymic progenitors. Several hundred expanded graft clones reportedly gave rise to the alpha-beta T cells present about two months after transplant.

V lost 1 base and J lost 4, with 16 bases in between. Per germline, CDR1 SGHTA and CDR2 FQGTGA. The CDR3 is 16 amino acids. The sequencing used PBMCs, mostly from graft donor cells, collected 360 days after TCRalphabeta/CD19-depleted stem cell transplant. This clonotype originated in a boy younger than two who had a stem cell transplant for SCID, so the T cells may come from the graft donor. V is TRBV7-3 and J is TRBJ1-2; no firm D call. This CDR3 reads CASSLISLTRFYGYTF. CDR3 sequence (DNA): TGTGCCAGCAGCTTAATTTCCTTGACTAGATTCTATGGCTACACCTTC.